This record covers a single T cell receptor beta chain. Its cognate antigen is unknown. An end of the junction does not agree with germline; a read error may underlie this. These data come from a study of human T cells and chemical hapten exposure. Whole-study context: Patients, predominantly female, presented with alopecia areata, totalis or universalis. Findings and limits, study-wide: Against controls, expanded TCRs gave rise to significantly more large CDR3 similarity clusters.

Original handling: A per-sample median of about 94,000 TCRs was observed, with counts ranging from about 23,224 to 690,600. MiXCR, run by TCRdb on the RACE reads, gives a single entry per CDR3 protein. Clone size and V and J calls follow TCRdb, not the original study. The sample shows roughly 140,000 distinct CDR3 sequences, roughly 10% of them seen only once. The time point was: patch test 2, 6 weeks after DPC sensitization. The treatment was: therapeutic diphenylcyclopropenone sensitization with weekly scalp DPC. The CDR3 consists of 17 residues. Per germline, CDR1 SSHAT and CDR2 FNYEAQ (reference sequence).

V and J are TRBV7-7 and TRBJ2-1; possibly TRBD2 for D (6 bases). This TCR was sampled from a woman between 45 and 65 years old with alopecia areata. Some clones in this sample may be carry-over from other donors' samples. Sample: whole blood, taken in connection with sensitization to the hapten diphenylcyclopropenone (DPC). The CDR3 DNA sequence: TGTGCTAGCAGCTTAAGGCCTGGCGGGGATGGGTACAATGAGCAGTTCTTC. Its protein product is CASSLRPGGDGYNEQFF.